This T cell receptor beta chain was recovered during a study of Graves' ophthalmopathy and Graves' hyperthyroidism. Background on the study: Before any treatment, peripheral blood was taken at the initial diagnosis. General observations from the study: In blood, most expanded thyroid clonotypes above 0.001 frequency were also detected. Sensitivity reached 70% to 71% and specificity more than 72% when the model predicted ophthalmopathy progression.

In regard to this clonotype: The antigen is not known.

Germline CDR1 reads MDHEN; CDR2 reads SYDVKM. Trimming cost V 5 bases and J 0 bases; bases outside gene matches: 15. There are 18 residues in the CDR3. Scientists amplified the TCR beta CDR3 regions from RNA transcripts. First-round RT-PCR employed HTBI primers, with a second-round multiplex PCR after it. TCRdb reanalysed the multiplex PCR reads using MiXCR and keeps one entry per CDR3 protein. The table includes about 620,000 distinct CDR3 sequences, 22% detected once. What was sequenced was peripheral blood. The gene calls are TRBV28 and TRBJ1-2; 7 nucleotides line up with TRBD1. The source of this sequence is a woman between 18 and 29 years old with stable Graves' hyperthyroidism. Some clones in this sample may be carry-over from other donors' samples. In DNA form, the CDR3 reads TGTGCCAGCAGTCCCGACAGGGTGCGCATGAGGTCTAACTATGGCTACACCTTC. This codes for CASSPDRVRMRSNYGYTF.